This T cell receptor beta chain was retrieved from a study of PD-L1 blockade in urothelial cancer. Study background: Patients took up atezolizumab at some point between 2014 and 2015 at 1,200 mg intravenously every 3 weeks.

Time point of the sample: pretreatment peripheral blood. The cohort comprised individuals with locally advanced or metastatic urothelial carcinoma. Each patient gave between 1 and 8 samples of peripheral blood mononuclear cells, which were collected pretreatment and during treatment. Study-level results: Below-median blood TCR clonality before treatment forecast better survival.

Only in-frame clones appear in the TCRdb table, and some are missing; sequencing was by immunoSEQ multiplex PCR. Among around 38,000 clones, under 90% were seen once, and the ten largest hold 15% to 19%. With V trimmed by 0 bases and J by 4 bases, 5 bases remained unmatched. The germline V gene has CDR1 LGHNA and CDR2 YNFKEQ. The CDR3 spans 15 residues. For this clone: The antigen is not known.

This TCR came from a man aged 55-75 years with urothelial cancer. This chain links TRBV4-2 with TRBJ2-7; 8 positions agree with TRBD2. The source material was PBMCs, sampled around atezolizumab (anti-PD-L1) treatment. CDR3 sequence reads: CASSQDQRGTYEQYF. CDR3 nucleotide sequence: TGTGCCAGCAGCCAAGACCAGCGGGGGACTTACGAGCAGTACTTC.